Listed here are 8 T cell receptor beta chains from one sample, sequenced in a study of Ad26.COV2.S vaccination and SARS-CoV-2 variants. Measured with immunoSEQ multiplex PCR; TCRdb has only the in-frame clones, and not every one. The sample holds about 140,000 clones, roughly 89% seen once. Material: peripheral blood, obtained after recovery from COVID-19. These TCRs come from a human donor who had recovered from COVID-19.

J is TRBJ2-1 and V is TRBV19; 11 bases are shared with TRBD2. CDR1 is LNHDA and CDR2 is SQIVND in the germline V gene (reference sequence). The CDR3 covers 14 residues. Losses at the gene ends were 10 bases for V and 12 bases for J; bases not matched to a gene: 14. The CDR3: CATGAGTSGLLQFF. Here the CDR3 DNA reads TGTGCCACCGGAGCCGGGACTAGCGGTCTCTTGCAGTTCTTC.

The chain carries TRBV7-2 and TRBJ2-3; D possibly matches TRBD1 or TRBD2 (6 bases each). Germline V gene data show CDR1 as SGHTA and CDR2 as FQGNSA. This CDR3 has 16 amino acids. Trimming left V 5 bases short and J 3 bases short, with 18 bases between. The CDR3 sequence: CASSPNVGGWTDTQYF. Here the CDR3 DNA reads TGTGCCAGCAGCCCGAATGTGGGGGGCTGGACAGATACGCAGTATTTT. The full variable domain, with the rest looked up from reference TRBV7-2 and TRBJ2-3, is GAGVSQSPSNKVTEKGKDVELRCDPISGHTALYWYRQSLGQGLEFLIYFQGNSAPDKSGLPSDRFSAERTGGSVSTLTIQRTQQEDSAVYLCASSPNVGGWTDTQYFGPGTRLTVL.

The chain uses TRBV4-3 and TRBJ2-3; either TRBD1 or TRBD2 may supply D (5 bases each). CDR3 length: 14 amino acids. The V gene lost 1 base and the J gene lost 11 bases, with 16 bases spanning the gap. Germline V gives CDR1 LGHNA, CDR2 YSLEER. DNA of the CDR3: TGCGCCAGCAGCCAAGGATGGGACGCAAATGGGCAGTATTTT. Translated: CASSQGWDANGQYF.

The genes are TRBV19 and TRBJ1-4; D remains ambiguous. Trimming stripped 7 bases from V and 4 bases from J, with 13 bases between. The CDR3 runs to 14 residues. CDR1 is LNHDA and CDR2 is SQIVND in the germline V gene (reference sequence). The CDR3 bases are TGTGCCAGTAATAATGGCGGAATTAATGAAAAACTGTTTTTT. It encodes CASNNGGINEKLFF. Variable domain in full (rest from reference TRBV19 and TRBJ1-4): DGGITQSPKYLFRKEGQNVTLSCEQNLNHDAMYWYRQDPGQGLRLIYYSQIVNDFQKGDIAEGYSVSREKKESFPLTVTSAQKNPTAFYLCASNNGGINEKLFFGSGTQLSVL.

The chain is built from TRBV2 and TRBJ2-3, with D hard to call. The CDR3 has 12 residues. Germline V lookup: CDR1 SNHLY, CDR2 FYNNEI. The V and J ends lost 6 bases and 7 bases respectively, with 11 bases between them. The CDR3: CASRQFDYTQYF. The CDR3 DNA sequence: TGTGCCAGCAGGCAGTTTGATTATACGCAGTATTTT.

The chain carries TRBV11-2 and TRBJ2-3; TRBD2 aligns across 10 bases. Germline trimming cut 4 bases from V and 4 bases from J; bases unmatched to any gene: 5. This CDR3 has 15 amino acids. In germline, CDR1 is SGHAT, CDR2 FQNNGV. The CDR3 spells CASSSERGGADTQYF. Here the CDR3 DNA reads TGTGCCAGCAGCTCGGAGCGGGGGGGCGCAGATACGCAGTATTTT.

CDR3 coding DNA: TGTGCCGGGACACTTCTGAACACTGAAGCTTTCTTT. It is translated as CAGTLLNTEAFF. V usage is TRBV30 and J usage is TRBJ1-1, with D possibly matching TRBD1 (6 bases). V lost 8 bases and J 0 bases, leaving 10 bases between the germline ends. The V gene's germline CDR1 is GTSNPN and CDR2 SVGIG (reference sequence). This CDR3 is 12 amino acids long.

The V and J genes are TRBV28 and TRBJ2-3, with TRBD1 as a possible D gene (6 bases). CDR1 and CDR2 (germline): MDHEN, SYDVKM. The CDR3 length is 16 residues. V was pared by 5 bases and J by 2 bases, with 17 bases between. CDR3 sequence reads: CASSPFARGFTDTQYF. The DNA of the CDR3 is TGTGCCAGCAGTCCCTTCGCCAGGGGTTTCACAGATACGCAGTATTTT.